This TCR beta chain was identified during a study of T cell responses to AZD1222 COVID-19 vaccine. Note on this clone: No antigen is known for it.

Overall study results and limits: The study reported that nearly half of spike-specific TCRs target unmutated variant regions. Donors, mostly white British, included more females; clonal diversity was possibly underestimated. Repertoires were sampled only after the peak T cell response. An increase in Spike-specific TCR breadth and depth was observed after two AZD1222 doses.

Clones were read by immunoSEQ multiplex PCR, and TCRdb kept only the in-frame ones, dropping some. Of 100,000 to 130,000 clones detected, around 83% appear once; the ten largest clones hold over 3%. Germline V lookup: CDR1 LNHDA, CDR2 SQIVND (reference sequence). The CDR3 totals 14 residues. The V end lost 6 bases, the J end lost 0 bases, and 11 bases lay between the germline ends. The receptor comes from an adult in good health. The chain employs TRBV19 and TRBJ2-5; D might be TRBD1 (6 bases). The sample in question was peripheral blood, obtained on day 0 of AZD1222 vaccination. CDR3 DNA: TGTGCCAGTAGCTTACAGGGAAACCAAGAGACCCAGTACTTC. The encoded protein is CASSLQGNQETQYF.